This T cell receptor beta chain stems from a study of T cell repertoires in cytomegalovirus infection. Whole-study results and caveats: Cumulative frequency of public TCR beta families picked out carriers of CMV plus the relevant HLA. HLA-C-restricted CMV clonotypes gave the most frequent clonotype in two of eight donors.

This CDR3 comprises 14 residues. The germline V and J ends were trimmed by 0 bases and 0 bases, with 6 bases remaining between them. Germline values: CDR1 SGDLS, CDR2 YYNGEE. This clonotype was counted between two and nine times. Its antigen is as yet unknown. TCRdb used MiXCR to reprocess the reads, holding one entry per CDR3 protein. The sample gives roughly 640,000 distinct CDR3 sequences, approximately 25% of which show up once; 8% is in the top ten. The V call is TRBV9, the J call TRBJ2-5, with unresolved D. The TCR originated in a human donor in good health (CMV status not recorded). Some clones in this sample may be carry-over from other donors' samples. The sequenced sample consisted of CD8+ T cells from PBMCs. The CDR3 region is CASSVEQNQETQYF. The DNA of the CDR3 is TGTGCCAGCAGCGTAGAACAGAACCAAGAGACCCAGTACTTC.